These 31 T cell receptor beta chains were all obtained from the same sample, sequenced in a study of early T cells in non-severe SARS-CoV-2 infection. TCRdb passed the 5' RACE reads through MiXCR, listing each CDR3 protein once. Of about 70,000 distinct CDR3 sequences listed, approximately 9.1% were seen once; the top ten hold roughly a sixth. The sample consisted of whole blood, taken at baseline. The receptors stem from an adult who was a healthcare worker with PCR-confirmed SARS-CoV-2 infection or an uninfected control (not recorded which).

This clonotype was seen repeatedly, ten times or more. This chain connects TRBV29-1 to TRBJ2-4; TRBD1 matches at 12 bases. With 1 base clipped from V and 6 bases from J, the junction kept 4 bases outside the gene matches. The germline V gene encodes CDR1 SQVTM and CDR2 ANQGSEA. The CDR3 loop spans 15 amino acids. The CDR3 bases are TGCAGCGTTGAAGGGGACAGGGGGCCTCGAAACATTCAGTACTTC. Protein product: CSVEGDRGPRNIQYF.

This clonotype was seen a few times. The rearrangement uses TRBV2 and TRBJ2-2, with no clear D. Germline loops: CDR1 SNHLY, CDR2 FYNNEI. The CDR3 runs 13 residues. The V and J ends lost 7 bases and 3 bases respectively, with 9 bases between them. For the CDR3, the DNA is TGTGCCAGCACCGGTGGGGACACCGGGGAGCTGTTTTTT. Translating it yields CASTGGDTGELFF.

This clonotype turned up a few times. The chain is built from TRBV9 and TRBJ2-3; D could derive from TRBD1 or TRBD2 (5 bases each). The CDR3 has 16 residues. Germline V lookup: CDR1 SGDLS, CDR2 YYNGEE. The V gene lost 0 bases and the J gene lost 2 bases, with 13 bases spanning the gap. The CDR3 loop is CASSVDGASDTDTQYF. The CDR3 coding sequence is TGTGCCAGCAGCGTAGACGGGGCCTCTGACACAGATACGCAGTATTTT.

This clonotype was recorded at least ten times. The V call is TRBV7-3, the J call TRBJ2-1; 7 positions match TRBD2. CDR1 SGHTA and CDR2 FQGTGA come from the germline V gene. The trim removed 1 base at V and 6 bases at J, leaving 6 bases unmatched. This CDR3 has 15 amino acids. The CDR3 loop is CASSLSGSGANEQFF. DNA of the CDR3: TGTGCCAGCAGCTTAAGCGGGAGTGGGGCCAATGAGCAGTTCTTC.

This clonotype was observed at least ten times. The chain links TRBV7-2 to TRBJ1-3; maybe TRBD1 (5 bases). Germline V gives CDR1 SGHTA, CDR2 FQGNSA. V was pared by 3 bases and J by 0 bases, with 15 bases between. The CDR3 extends over 17 amino acids. In DNA form, the CDR3 reads TGTGCCAGCAGCTTGACCGGGGCGACCCTCTCTGGAAACACCATATATTTT. As protein: CASSLTGATLSGNTIYF.

CDR3 sequence reads: CASRPGTSGKETQYF. The DNA of the CDR3 is TGTGCCAGCAGACCAGGGACTAGCGGGAAAGAGACCCAGTACTTC. The V gene is TRBV6-5, the J gene TRBJ2-5, with TRBD2 matching over 13 bases. CDR1 is MNHEY and CDR2 is SVGAGI in the germline V gene. J lost 3 bases, V lost 6 bases, and 4 bases had no gene match. The CDR3 has 15 residues.

The CDR3 protein is CASSERDTEAFF. CDR3 nucleotides: TGTGCCAGCAGTGAGAGGGACACTGAAGCTTTCTTT. The chain links TRBV2 to TRBJ1-1, with D uncertain. The CDR3 totals 12 residues. Per the germline V gene, CDR1 is SNHLY and CDR2 is FYNNEI. V lost 3 bases and J 3 bases, leaving 5 bases between the germline ends.

This clonotype was seen a few times. The rearrangement joins TRBV12-3 or TRBV12-4 to TRBJ2-1; perhaps TRBD2 as D (5 bases). There are 14 residues in the CDR3. V lost 5 bases and J 4 bases, leaving 12 bases between the germline ends. CDR3 DNA sequence: TGTGCCAGCAGTACCGAGGGATCTTACAATGAGCAGTTCTTC. Translated: CASSTEGSYNEQFF.

This clonotype was observed at least ten times. The chain joins TRBV4-3 to TRBJ2-2; D perhaps matches TRBD1 (6 bases). The CDR3 covers 16 residues. Trimming pared 0 bases from V and 6 bases from J, leaving 14 bases between. The germline gives CDR1 LGHNA, CDR2 YSLEER. The CDR3 region is CASSQDLGAHAGELFF. The CDR3 region has the DNA TGCGCCAGCAGCCAAGATCTGGGGGCCCATGCCGGGGAGCTGTTTTTT.

The chain links TRBV7-2 to TRBJ2-2; D perhaps matches TRBD1 (5 bases). V gave up 0 bases and J gave up 5 bases, with 13 bases separating them. The CDR3 contains 16 residues. The germline gives CDR1 SGHTA, CDR2 FQGNSA. The CDR3 loop reads CASSLAGQGRTGELFF. CDR3 nucleotides: TGTGCCAGCAGCTTAGCGGGGCAGGGAAGAACCGGGGAGCTGTTTTTT.

This clonotype occurred a few times. The chain links TRBV2 to TRBJ2-7, with 9 bases matching TRBD2. The germline CDR1 and CDR2 sequences are SNHLY and FYNNEI. Trimming took 7 bases from V and 2 from J; bases not matched to a gene: 6. The CDR3 consists of 14 residues. The CDR3 region has the DNA TGTGCCAGCAAAGCGGCTAGCGGGACCTACGAGCAGTACTTC. It yields the protein CASKAASGTYEQYF.

The table lists this clonotype with a few counts. V usage is TRBV20-1 and J usage is TRBJ2-1; weak D call: TRBD2 (5 bases). The ends were cut back, 6 bases at V and 7 bases at J, with 22 bases in the middle. In germline, CDR1 is DFQATT, CDR2 SNEGSKA (reference sequence). This CDR3 region has 15 residues. The CDR3 here is CSAQPFGFTGNEQFF. CDR3 sequence (DNA): TGCAGTGCCCAACCCTTCGGATTTACGGGGAATGAGCAGTTCTTC.

This clonotype was observed at least ten times. CDR3 DNA: TGTGCCACCAGTACTAGCGGAGAAGCATCGAACACCGGGGAGCTGTTTTTT. This encodes CATSTSGEASNTGELFF. V gene TRBV24-1 combines with J gene TRBJ2-2; TRBD2 matches 8 bases. Germline V lookup: CDR1 KGHDR, CDR2 SFDVKD. Losses at the gene ends were 6 bases for V and 0 bases for J; bases not matched to a gene: 8. This CDR3 has 17 amino acids.

V and J are TRBV7-6 and TRBJ1-1, with D perhaps TRBD1 (6 bases). The V end was cut by 5 bases, the J end by 1 base, with 14 bases between. Looked up from germline, CDR1 is SGHVS and CDR2 is FNYEAQ. The CDR3 spans 15 residues. The CDR3 reads CASSLEGGRNTEAFF. CDR3 bases: TGTGCCAGCAGCCTGGAGGGGGGGCGGAACACTGAAGCTTTCTTT.

The chain links TRBV20-1 to TRBJ2-7; no clear D gene. CDR3 length: 13 residues. V dropped 2 bases and J dropped 6 bases, with 14 bases sitting between them. Germline V gene data show CDR1 as DFQATT and CDR2 as SNEGSKA (reference sequence). CDR3 in DNA: TGCAGTGCTAGAAGAAGCCTAACAATCGAGCAGTACTTC. It translates to CSARRSLTIEQYF.

This rearrangement joins TRBV4-2 to TRBJ1-1; perhaps TRBD1 as D (5 bases). Per germline, CDR1 LGHNA and CDR2 YNFKEQ. There are 14 residues in the CDR3. V lost 4 bases and J 4 bases, leaving 13 bases between the germline ends. CDR3 nucleotide sequence: TGTGCCAGCAGCCCCGCTCAGGGTAGCACTGAAGCTTTCTTT. It yields the protein CASSPAQGSTEAFF.

This clonotype was seen at least ten times. The chain couples TRBV3-1 to TRBJ2-5; TRBD1 matches 7 bases. Germline CDR1 LGHDT, CDR2 YNNKEL (reference sequence). V lost 7 bases, J lost 4 bases, and 6 bases stayed unmatched. CDR3 length equals 13 residues. In DNA, the CDR3 is TGTGCCAGCACCCCCAGGGGGAGAGAGACCCAGTACTTC. Translating it yields CASTPRGRETQYF.

In this sample, this clonotype turned up many times. CDR3 region: CASSPGTSGGREQFF. The CDR3 nucleotides read TGCGCCAGCAGCCCCGGGACTAGCGGGGGACGGGAGCAGTTCTTC. V usage is TRBV5-1 and J usage is TRBJ2-1, with 14 bases lining up with TRBD2. Losses at the gene ends were 4 bases for V and 10 bases for J; bases not matched to a gene: 7. The germline V gene has CDR1 SGHRS and CDR2 YFSETQ. CDR3 length: 15 amino acids.

V and J are TRBV27 and TRBJ1-2; D gene unclear. The germline CDR1 and CDR2 sequences are MNHEY and SMNVEV (reference sequence). V lost 2 bases and J lost 3, with 10 bases in between. CDR3 length: 14 residues. CDR3 bases: TGTGCCAGCAGTTTACGGCCAGCAGACTATGGCTACACCTTC. Its protein product is CASSLRPADYGYTF.

The CDR3 protein is CASSAEGTGHNEQFF. The DNA for the CDR3 is TGTGCCAGCAGCGCAGAAGGGACTGGCCACAATGAGCAGTTCTTC. The genes are TRBV9 and TRBJ2-1; tentative D call: TRBD2 (6 bases). The CDR3 has 15 residues. Trimming pared 3 bases from V and 5 bases from J, leaving 15 bases between. Germline loops: CDR1 SGDLS, CDR2 YYNGEE.

The J gene is TRBJ2-1, the V gene TRBV6-5, with 8 bases that match TRBD2. The germline gives CDR1 MNHEY, CDR2 SVGAGI. J was trimmed by 6 bases and V by 0 bases; bases with no gene match: 7. The CDR3 covers 16 residues. CDR3 amino acids: CASSYSPGLGANEQFF. CDR3 in DNA: TGTGCCAGCAGTTACTCACCGGGACTAGGGGCCAATGAGCAGTTCTTC.

This clonotype was detected only once. The chain combines TRBV28 with TRBJ2-1; D is ambiguous. This CDR3 contains 14 residues. Trimming took 5 bases from V and 7 from J, leaving 15 bases between them. Looked up from germline, CDR1 is MDHEN and CDR2 is SYDVKM. The chain's CDR3 is CASSADQTANEQFF. The CDR3, as DNA: TGTGCCAGCAGTGCGGACCAGACGGCGAATGAGCAGTTCTTC.

Only a few counts were recorded for this clonotype. This chain uses TRBV6-5 with TRBJ2-2, with 9 positions matching TRBD2. The CDR3 sequence is 14 residues long. Looked up from germline, CDR1 is MNHEY and CDR2 is SVGAGI. V was clipped by 7 bases and J by 5 bases; unmatched bases: 5. The CDR3 here is CASKAGGGTGELFF. The DNA of the CDR3 is TGTGCCAGCAAGGCGGGAGGGGGAACCGGGGAGCTGTTTTTT.

The CDR3 reads CASSYWTGIFYGYTF. The CDR3 DNA follows: TGTGCCAGCAGTTACTGGACAGGGATCTTCTATGGCTACACCTTC. This chain uses TRBV6-2 or TRBV6-3 with TRBJ1-2; 8 positions agree with TRBD1. This CDR3 has 15 amino acids. Trimming at V came to 1 base and at J to 4 bases, leaving 5 bases not matched to a gene. Looked up from germline, CDR1 is MNHEY and CDR2 is SVGEGT.

The chain couples TRBV11-2 to TRBJ2-1; D unresolved. From germline, CDR1 is SGHAT and CDR2 FQNNGV. The CDR3 is made up of 12 amino acids. V dropped 0 bases and J dropped 10 bases, with 7 bases sitting between them. CDR3 loop: CASSLDWEEQFF. The CDR3 nucleotides are TGTGCCAGCAGCTTAGATTGGGAAGAGCAGTTCTTC.

The chain employs TRBV20-1 and TRBJ2-2; 12 bases line up with TRBD1. The V and J ends lost 3 bases and 7 bases, in that order; junction bases with no gene match: 6. There are 15 residues in the CDR3. Germline loops: CDR1 DFQATT, CDR2 SNEGSKA (reference sequence). CDR3 coding DNA: TGCAGTGCTAGGGGGACAGGGGGCGTTCACGGGGAGCTGTTTTTT. It is translated as CSARGTGGVHGELFF.

This clonotype was found a few times. This chain joins TRBV7-2 and TRBJ2-5; no definite D call. Trimming pared 1 base from V and 4 bases from J, leaving 10 bases between. The CDR3 has 14 residues. Germline V lookup: CDR1 SGHTA, CDR2 FQGNSA. The CDR3 sequence: CASSLVGNGETQYF. CDR3 DNA: TGTGCCAGCAGCTTAGTGGGGAACGGAGAGACCCAGTACTTC.

This clonotype was counted ten times or more. This chain joins TRBV20-1 and TRBJ1-6; the D gene is possibly TRBD1 (5 bases). The CDR3 spans 16 residues. Trimming removed 3 bases from V and 2 bases from J, with 14 bases in between. Germline CDR1 and CDR2: DFQATT and SNEGSKA (reference sequence). This CDR3 reads CSARTAGGAYNSPLHF. The CDR3 DNA is TGCAGTGCTAGGACCGCAGGAGGGGCCTATAATTCACCCCTCCACTTT.

In DNA, the CDR3 is TGTGCCAGCAGTCCCCTCTATGGGGGCGCCGGGGAGCTGTTTTTT. This encodes CASSPLYGGAGELFF. The chain couples TRBV6-1 to TRBJ2-2; possibly TRBD1 for D (6 bases). Germline assignment: CDR1 MNHNS and CDR2 SASEGT. The CDR3 covers 15 residues. Deletions cut 5 bases from V and 6 bases from J, with 16 bases between.

This clonotype was observed a single time. This chain uses TRBV12-3 or TRBV12-4 with TRBJ2-1; 7 positions match TRBD1. There are 20 residues in the CDR3. J was trimmed by 0 bases and V by 5 bases; bases with no gene match: 19. CDR3 protein: CASSQPGQVDVGSSYNEQFF. The DNA of the CDR3 is TGTGCCAGCAGTCAACCCGGACAGGTCGATGTGGGGAGCTCCTACAATGAGCAGTTCTTC.

J is TRBJ1-5 and V is TRBV12-3 or TRBV12-4, with 8 nucleotides matching TRBD1. V gave up 6 bases and J gave up 4 bases; unmatched junction bases: 5. The CDR3 contains 14 residues. DNA of the CDR3: TGTGCCAGCAGCCGGACAGGGCGGAATCAGCCCCAGCATTTT. Its protein product is CASSRTGRNQPQHF.